These T cell receptor beta chains were read from a single sample in a study of OX40 agonist ivuxolimab in advanced cancers. TCRdb's copy holds only in-frame clones and misses some; the assay was immunoSEQ multiplex PCR. The sample contains 55,000 to 75,000 clones, around 83% of which appear only once. The source material was CD4+ or CD8+ T cells sorted from blood, sampled in a trial of the OX40 agonist ivuxolimab. These receptors came from an adult with an advanced solid tumor such as melanoma, head and neck, liver or kidney cancer. Each CDR3 is given with its conserved first and last residue. Expanded clones get a size class; other rows say once, few or many, or leave the size out.

abundance	j_gene	v_gene	CDR3aa
-	TRBJ2-5	TRBV28	CASSGFGALETQYF
-	TRBJ2-7	TRBV28	CASSSRQGANEQYF
few	TRBJ2-5	TRBV10-3	CAISDVNQETQYF
-	TRBJ2-1	TRBV27	CASSLWWDRSYNEQFF
-	TRBJ2-1	TRBV4-2	CASSQKEGTSRNEQFF
-	TRBJ2-5	TRBV2	CASSEEGTGVETQYF
once	TRBJ2-1	TRBV6-5	CASSYEQGYLNEQFF
-	TRBJ2-2	TRBV4-1	CASSLRDLPNTGELFF
-	TRBJ2-5	TRBV2	CASSEDIEETQYF
-	TRBJ1-2	TRBV14	CASSQERSGRFGGYTF
-	TRBJ2-3	TRBV30	CAWSIPSGVNTQYF
-	TRBJ2-2	TRBV7-2	CASSSHGQGIAGELFF
-	TRBJ1-2	TRBV2	CASDKISDRRGGYTF
-	TRBJ2-1	TRBV11-3	CASSLGNEQFF
-	TRBJ2-1	TRBV28	CASSLPHRNEQFF
-	TRBJ2-1	TRBV7-9	CASSLGQGAQNEQFF
few	TRBJ2-7	TRBV10-3	CAISMDRGREQYF
once	TRBJ2-7	TRBV14	CASSQALAERSYEQYF
-	TRBJ1-1	TRBV5-4	CASSPRDRANTEAFF
-	TRBJ2-2	TRBV6-5	CASSYKGPRHTGELFF
-	TRBJ2-3	TRBV18	CASSRSRAGSGETDTQYF
-	TRBJ1-2	TRBV6-1	CASSVAQDNYGYTF
-	TRBJ1-6	TRBV29-1	CSVGGTADNSPLHF
once	TRBJ2-7	TRBV5-5	CASSLYISSYEQYF
-	TRBJ2-1	TRBV7-9	CASSLVASGSYNEQFF
-	TRBJ2-2	TRBV14	CASSLGQFTGELFF
-	TRBJ1-1	TRBV7-9	CASSFYRGDTEAFF
few	TRBJ2-2	TRBV6-6	CASSPKRAWAGELFF
-	TRBJ2-5	TRBV11-2	CASSLSPIGAGGRETQYF
-	TRBJ2-3	TRBV6-4	CASSPPAASGTSTDTQYF
-	TRBJ2-6	TRBV7-2	CASSPGGGGANVLTF